The 30 T cell receptor beta chains below come from one sample, sequenced in a study of monozygotic twins with inflammatory bowel disease. TCRdb reprocessed the 5' RACE reads; each CDR3 protein has one entry and no DNA is given. Its listing shows nearly 450,000 distinct CDR3 sequences. Sequencing used blood. These receptors were obtained from a human donor with ulcerative colitis or Crohn's disease, or a healthy co-twin of an affected twin (not recorded which).

The chain links TRBV20-1 to TRBJ2-1; TCRdb proposes TRBD2, but this gene call is untestable without DNA. The CDR3 has 15 amino acids. Germline V gene sequence: CDR1 DFQATT, CDR2 SNEGSKA (reference sequence). The CDR3 here is CSARGTSGRSNEQFF.

J is TRBJ2-7 and V is TRBV27; TCRdb names TRBD1, which stays unverified in the absence of DNA. This CDR3 is 14 amino acids long. The germline gives CDR1 MNHEY, CDR2 SMNVEV (reference sequence). This chain's CDR3 is CASSHGIGVYEQYF.

The V gene is TRBV28, the J gene TRBJ2-7. Germline V lookup: CDR1 MDHEN, CDR2 SYDVKM. This CDR3 comprises 11 residues. The CDR3 region is CASRSIYEQYF.

The rearrangement links TRBV20-1 to TRBJ1-1; absent DNA, TCRdb's TRBD1 call cannot be checked. CDR3 size: 13 residues. Germline V lookup: CDR1 DFQATT, CDR2 SNEGSKA (reference sequence). CDR3 residues: CSARGDGNTEAFF.

This chain joins TRBV14 and TRBJ1-1. The CDR3 runs to 13 residues. Germline CDR1 and CDR2: SGHDN and FVKESK. The CDR3 region is CASSPRMGLGAFF. The variable domain in full, with the rest retrieved from reference TRBV14 and TRBJ1-1, is EAGVTQFPSHSVIEKGQTVTLRCDPISGHDNLYWYRRVMGKEIKFLLHFVKESKQDESGMPNNRFLAERTGGTYSTLKVQPAELEDSGVYFCASSPRMGLGAFFGQGTRLTVV.

This chain uses TRBV12-3 or TRBV12-4 with TRBJ1-5; TCRdb calls TRBD1, which cannot be checked without DNA. This CDR3 comprises 17 residues. Here the CDR3 reads CASSRSPTSYSNQPQHF.

The V and J genes are TRBV20-1 and TRBJ2-7; TCRdb lists TRBD1, though no DNA is available to test this call. Germline CDR1 and CDR2: DFQATT and SNEGSKA (reference sequence). This CDR3 is 13 amino acids long. The CDR3 loop is CSALSPGQSEQYF.

This chain links TRBV11-2 with TRBJ2-7; TCRdb designates TRBD2, a call that cannot be tested without DNA. The CDR3 sequence is 19 residues long. From germline, CDR1 is SGHAT and CDR2 FQNNGV. CDR3 sequence: CASSPHALLAGGPGYEQYF.

The chain employs TRBV11-2 and TRBJ2-3. The CDR3 extends over 12 amino acids. Germline V gene data show CDR1 as SGHAT and CDR2 as FQNNGV. The CDR3 protein is CASSQHTDTQYF.

The rearrangement uses TRBV7-9 and TRBJ2-5; TCRdb indicates TRBD1, and absent DNA this call remains unverified. In germline, CDR1 is SEHNR, CDR2 FQNEAQ (reference sequence). The CDR3 spans 14 residues. The CDR3 loop reads CASSWYGAEETQYF.

This chain connects TRBV7-9 to TRBJ1-3; the D call from TCRdb, TRBD1, cannot be confirmed without DNA. The CDR3 runs 15 residues. Germline CDR1 and CDR2: SEHNR and FQNEAQ (reference sequence). The CDR3 sequence: CASSPGDTSGNTIYF. Full variable domain (missing parts from reference TRBV7-9 and TRBJ1-3): DTGVSQNPRHKITKRGQNVTFRCDPISEHNRLYWYRQTLGQGPEFLTYFQNEAQLEKSRLLSDRFSAERPKGSFSTLEIQRTEQGDSAMYLCASSPGDTSGNTIYFGEGSWLTVV.

The chain joins TRBV20-1 to TRBJ2-7; TCRdb's D call of TRBD2 is untestable without DNA. This CDR3 region has 13 residues. Germline values: CDR1 DFQATT, CDR2 SNEGSKA (reference sequence). CDR3 protein: CSAREGPLYEQYF.

The rearrangement uses TRBV5-1 and TRBJ2-3; TCRdb calls TRBD2, which cannot be checked without DNA. The CDR3 consists of 15 residues. Germline V lookup: CDR1 SGHRS, CDR2 YFSETQ. CDR3 sequence reads: CASGPSGLGTDTQYF.

The V call is TRBV4-2, the J call TRBJ1-1; TCRdb proposes TRBD1, but this gene call is untestable without DNA. This CDR3 has 15 amino acids. Germline CDR1 and CDR2: LGHNA and YNFKEQ. The CDR3 is CASSPLTGAATEAFF.

This chain links TRBV7-2 with TRBJ2-3; TCRdb's D call of TRBD1 is untestable without DNA. Germline V gene sequence: CDR1 SGHTA, CDR2 FQGNSA. CDR3 length equals 13 residues. CDR3 protein: CASSRDNTDTQYF.

This rearrangement joins TRBV27 to TRBJ2-1; TCRdb's D call of TRBD1 is untestable without DNA. The CDR3 covers 15 residues. The germline gives CDR1 MNHEY, CDR2 SMNVEV (reference sequence). CDR3 amino acids: CASRHDRGWYNEQFF.

J is TRBJ2-7 and V is TRBV12-3 or TRBV12-4; checking the TCRdb D call of TRBD2 is not possible without DNA. CDR3 length: 15 residues. The CDR3 region is CASSRWAGGSYEQYF.

The chain joins TRBV4-2 to TRBJ1-1. CDR1 and CDR2 from the germline V gene are LGHNA and YNFKEQ. The CDR3 loop spans 14 amino acids. The CDR3 loop reads CASSQDVEYTEAFF.

The chain links TRBV2 to TRBJ2-1; TCRdb picks TRBD1, but there is no DNA to check that call. Per the germline V gene, CDR1 is SNHLY and CDR2 is FYNNEI. This CDR3 region has 14 residues. The chain's CDR3 is CASLWDRGLNEQFF.

The rearrangement joins TRBV24-1 to TRBJ2-2; TCRdb calls TRBD2, which cannot be checked without DNA. Germline V gene data show CDR1 as KGHDR and CDR2 as SFDVKD. This CDR3 comprises 13 residues. The CDR3 loop reads CATGAHSAGELFF.

The rearrangement links TRBV7-2 to TRBJ2-1. CDR1 and CDR2 (germline): SGHTA, FQGNSA. The CDR3 covers 13 residues. The CDR3 here is CASSLEPGTEQFF.

This sequence joins TRBV19 and TRBJ2-7; TCRdb picks TRBD1, but there is no DNA to check that call. Germline-derived CDR1 and CDR2 are LNHDA and SQIVND (reference sequence). The length of the CDR3 is 13 residues. The CDR3 protein is CASSIRSGDEQYF.

The chain recombines TRBV2 with TRBJ1-1; the D gene TCRdb calls, TRBD1, cannot be checked with no DNA. Germline CDR1 reads SNHLY; CDR2 reads FYNNEI. The CDR3 totals 13 residues. The CDR3 sequence is CASSADSLGEAFF.

V gene TRBV11-1 combines with J gene TRBJ2-6; the TCRdb D gene call, TRBD2, has no DNA to confirm it. The CDR3 covers 22 residues. The germline CDR1 and CDR2 sequences are SGHAT and FQDESV (reference sequence). CDR3 amino acids: CASSLAGTGRLAGISGANVLTF.

This chain connects TRBV11-1 to TRBJ2-3; the D call from TCRdb, TRBD2, cannot be confirmed without DNA. CDR1 is SGHAT, CDR2 FQDESV, per germline (reference sequence). This CDR3 contains 14 residues. The CDR3 loop reads CASSSTGGPDTQYF.

The chain uses TRBV6-5 and TRBJ1-1; the D gene TCRdb calls, TRBD1, cannot be checked with no DNA. Germline V lookup: CDR1 MNHEY, CDR2 SVGAGI. The CDR3 sequence is 13 residues long. CDR3 sequence reads: CASSTNRGTEAFF.

The chain has TRBV7-2 and TRBJ2-5; TCRdb gives TRBD1 as the D gene, but with no DNA this cannot be confirmed. Per the germline V gene, CDR1 is SGHTA and CDR2 is FQGNSA. The CDR3 spans 15 residues. The CDR3 loop reads CASSLWRGLGETQYF.

This rearrangement joins TRBV6-5 to TRBJ2-1; without DNA, the TCRdb call of TRBD2 cannot be checked. This CDR3 has 13 amino acids. CDR1 is MNHEY, CDR2 SVGAGI, per germline. CDR3 sequence reads: CASRRRGRVEQFF.

The chain uses TRBV15 and TRBJ1-1. The CDR3 runs 15 residues. Germline assignment: CDR1 LNHNV and CDR2 YYDKDF (reference sequence). CDR3 loop: CATSREADRNTEAFF.

V usage is TRBV20-1 and J usage is TRBJ2-7; absent DNA, TCRdb's TRBD1 call cannot be checked. The CDR3 is made up of 14 amino acids. Germline CDR1 reads DFQATT; CDR2 reads SNEGSKA (reference sequence). The CDR3 here is CSAVRDRELYEQYF.